The 5 T cell receptor beta chains presented below share a single source sample, sequenced in a study of blood T cell repertoires in COVID-19. Measured with immunoSEQ multiplex PCR; TCRdb has only the in-frame clones, and not every one. Of under 200,000 clones listed, approximately 87% are singletons. Sequencing was done on a sample of peripheral blood. Receptors were obtained from a man younger than 35 with active or convalescent COVID-19.

The V gene is TRBV11-3, the J gene TRBJ1-2; a possible D gene is TRBD1 (5 bases). CDR1 is SGHNT and CDR2 is YENEEA in the germline V gene. Trimming took off 5 bases at V and 4 bases at J, with 14 bases between the two ends. This CDR3 spans 14 amino acids. This CDR3 reads CASSLDTTAYGYTF. DNA of the CDR3: TGTGCCAGCAGCCTGGACACGACCGCCTATGGCTACACCTTC.

This rearrangement joins TRBV9 to TRBJ2-3, with TRBD2 identical over 7 bases. V lost 3 bases, J lost 10 bases, and 11 bases stayed unmatched. Germline V gene sequence: CDR1 SGDLS, CDR2 YYNGEE. The CDR3 sequence is 14 residues long. As DNA, the CDR3 is TGTGCCAGCAGCGCGGGGGGACTCTTCGAGTCGCAGTATTTT. Translated: CASSAGGLFESQYF.

The chain has TRBV6-6 and TRBJ2-3, with D maybe TRBD2 (7 bases). Germline CDR1 and CDR2: MNHNY and SVGAGI (reference sequence). The V gene lost 5 bases and the J gene lost 3 bases, with 24 bases spanning the gap. This CDR3 contains 18 residues. The CDR3 loop reads CASSQMGGRGFGTDTQYF. The CDR3 DNA is TGTGCCAGCAGTCAAATGGGGGGGCGAGGATTCGGTACAGATACGCAGTATTTT.

The genes are TRBV10-2 and TRBJ1-2; TRBD1 might be the D (6 bases). Between the trimmed V and J ends, which lost 0 bases and 6 bases, there was a span of 17 bases. CDR3 length: 16 amino acids. The V gene's germline CDR1 is WSHSY and CDR2 SAAADI. In nucleotides, the CDR3 is TGCGCCAGCAGTGAGTCGAGCAGGAACCGACAGGATGGCTACACCTTC. This translates into CASSESSRNRQDGYTF.

There are a few counts of this clone. The chain links TRBV19 to TRBJ1-5; the D is unclear. Germline assignment: CDR1 LNHDA and CDR2 SQIVND (reference sequence). The CDR3 contains 12 residues. The CDR3 coding sequence is TGTGCATCACAGAACTCGAATCAGCCCCAGCATTTT. Its translation: CASQNSNQPQHF.